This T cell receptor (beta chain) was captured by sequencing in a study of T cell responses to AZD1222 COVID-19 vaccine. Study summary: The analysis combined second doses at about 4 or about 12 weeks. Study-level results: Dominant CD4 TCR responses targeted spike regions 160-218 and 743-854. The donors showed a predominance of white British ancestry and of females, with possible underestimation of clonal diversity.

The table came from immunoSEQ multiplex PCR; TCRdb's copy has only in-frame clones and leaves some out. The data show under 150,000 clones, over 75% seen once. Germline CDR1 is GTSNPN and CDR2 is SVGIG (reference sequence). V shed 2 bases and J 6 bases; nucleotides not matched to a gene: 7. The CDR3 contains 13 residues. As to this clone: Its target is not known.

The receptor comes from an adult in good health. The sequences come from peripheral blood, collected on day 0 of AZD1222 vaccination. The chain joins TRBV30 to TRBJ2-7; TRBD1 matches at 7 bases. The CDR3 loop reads CAWSHDRVGEQYF. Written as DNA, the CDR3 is TGTGCCTGGAGTCACGACAGGGTTGGCGAGCAGTACTTC.